The clone carrying this TCR beta chain was recorded only once. Antigen unknown. The data were produced by immunoSEQ multiplex PCR, yet TCRdb's version contains in-frame clones alone and is incomplete. The sample records roughly 34,000 clones, around 90% being singletons. Trimming cost V 0 bases and J 2 bases, with 8 bases left between them. CDR1 is SGDLS, CDR2 YYNGEE, per germline. This CDR3 contains 14 residues. As to time point: new active TB diagnosis, blood taken before or within 7 days of starting treatment. HIV-seronegative South African adults aged 18 years or older had newly diagnosed active tuberculosis. These data are taken from a study of T cells in tuberculosis. About the research overall: IGRA-negative adolescents, IGRA-positive adolescents with latent tuberculosis and adults with active tuberculosis formed this South African cohort. Study observations and caveats: Active tuberculosis cases were adults; controls were adolescents. The TCR-beta difference was not significant; alpha differences partly reflected length.

This receptor was identified in an adult with tuberculosis. The specimen was PBMCs, collected at tuberculosis diagnosis. V usage is TRBV9 and J usage is TRBJ1-2; no clear D. The CDR3 loop reads CASSVAIENYGYTF. CDR3 nucleotides: TGTGCCAGCAGCGTAGCCATCGAGAACTATGGCTACACCTTC.